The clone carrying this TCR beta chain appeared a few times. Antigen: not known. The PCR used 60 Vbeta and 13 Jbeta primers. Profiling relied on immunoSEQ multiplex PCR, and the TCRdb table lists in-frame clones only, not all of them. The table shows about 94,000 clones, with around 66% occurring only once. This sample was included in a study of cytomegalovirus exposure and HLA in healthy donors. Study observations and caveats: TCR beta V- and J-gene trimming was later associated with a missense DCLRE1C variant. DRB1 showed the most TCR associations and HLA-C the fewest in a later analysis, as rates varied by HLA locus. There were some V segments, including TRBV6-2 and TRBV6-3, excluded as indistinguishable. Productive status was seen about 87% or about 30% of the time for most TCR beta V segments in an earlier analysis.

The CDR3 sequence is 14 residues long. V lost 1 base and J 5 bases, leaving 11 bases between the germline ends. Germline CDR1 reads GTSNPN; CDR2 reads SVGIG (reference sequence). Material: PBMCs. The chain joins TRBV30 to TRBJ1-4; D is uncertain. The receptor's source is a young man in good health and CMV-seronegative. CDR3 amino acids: CAWSGQTRNEKLFF. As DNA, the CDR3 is TGTGCCTGGAGTGGCCAGACACGGAATGAAAAACTGTTTTTT. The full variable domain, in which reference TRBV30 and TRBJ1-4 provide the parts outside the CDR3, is SQTIHQWPATLVQPVGSPLSLECTVEGTSNPNLYWYRQAAGRGLQLLFYSVGIGQISSEVPQNLSASRPQDRQFILSSKKLLLSDSGFYLCAWSGQTRNEKLFFGSGTQLSVL.